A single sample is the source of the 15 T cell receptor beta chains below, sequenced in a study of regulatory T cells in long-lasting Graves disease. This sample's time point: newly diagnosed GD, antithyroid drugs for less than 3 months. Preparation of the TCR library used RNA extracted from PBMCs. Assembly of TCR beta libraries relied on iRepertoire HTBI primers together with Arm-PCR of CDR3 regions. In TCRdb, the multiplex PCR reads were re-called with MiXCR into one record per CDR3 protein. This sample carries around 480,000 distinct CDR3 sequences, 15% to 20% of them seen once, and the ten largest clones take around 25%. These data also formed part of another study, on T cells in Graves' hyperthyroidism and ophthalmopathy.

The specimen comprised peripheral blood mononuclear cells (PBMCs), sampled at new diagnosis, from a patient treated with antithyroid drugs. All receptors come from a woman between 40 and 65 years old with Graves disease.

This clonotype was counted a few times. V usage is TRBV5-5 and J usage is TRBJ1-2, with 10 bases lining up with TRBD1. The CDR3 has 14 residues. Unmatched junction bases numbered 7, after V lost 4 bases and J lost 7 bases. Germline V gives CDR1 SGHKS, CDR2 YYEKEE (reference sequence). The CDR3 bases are TGTGCCAGCAGCATTATCGACAGGGGGCTTGGCTACACCTTC. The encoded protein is CASSIIDRGLGYTF.

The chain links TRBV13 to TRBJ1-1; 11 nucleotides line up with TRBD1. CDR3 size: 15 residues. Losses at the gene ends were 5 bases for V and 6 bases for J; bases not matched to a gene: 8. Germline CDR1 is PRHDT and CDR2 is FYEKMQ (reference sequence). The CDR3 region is CASSVAGQGAPEAFF. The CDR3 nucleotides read TGTGCCAGCAGCGTGGCAGGACAGGGGGCCCCTGAAGCTTTCTTT.

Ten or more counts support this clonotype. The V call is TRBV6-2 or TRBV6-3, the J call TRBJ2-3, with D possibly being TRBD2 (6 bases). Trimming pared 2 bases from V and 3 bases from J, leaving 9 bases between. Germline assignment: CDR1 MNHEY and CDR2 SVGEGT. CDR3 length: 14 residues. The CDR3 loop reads CASSYGGTTDTQYF. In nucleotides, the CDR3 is TGTGCCAGCAGTTACGGGGGGACTACAGATACGCAGTATTTT.

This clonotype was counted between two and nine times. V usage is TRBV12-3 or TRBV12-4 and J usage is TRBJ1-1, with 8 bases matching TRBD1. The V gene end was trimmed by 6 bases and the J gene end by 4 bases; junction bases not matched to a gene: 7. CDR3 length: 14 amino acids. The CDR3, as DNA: TGTGCCAGCAGAGAATCAGGGGGCTTCACTGAAGCTTTCTTT. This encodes CASRESGGFTEAFF.

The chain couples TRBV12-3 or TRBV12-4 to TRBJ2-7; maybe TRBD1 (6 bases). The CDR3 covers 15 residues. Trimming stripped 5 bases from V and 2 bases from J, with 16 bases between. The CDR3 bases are TGTGCCAGCAGTCCGGACAGTCCTGGGGCCTACGAGCAGTACTTC. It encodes CASSPDSPGAYEQYF.

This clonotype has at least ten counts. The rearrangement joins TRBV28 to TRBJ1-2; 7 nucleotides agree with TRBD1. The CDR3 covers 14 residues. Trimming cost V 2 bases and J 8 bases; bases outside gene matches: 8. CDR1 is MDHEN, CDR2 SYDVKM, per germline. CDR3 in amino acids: CASSLEPGGRGYTF. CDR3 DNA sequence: TGTGCCAGCAGTTTAGAGCCAGGGGGAAGAGGCTACACCTTC.

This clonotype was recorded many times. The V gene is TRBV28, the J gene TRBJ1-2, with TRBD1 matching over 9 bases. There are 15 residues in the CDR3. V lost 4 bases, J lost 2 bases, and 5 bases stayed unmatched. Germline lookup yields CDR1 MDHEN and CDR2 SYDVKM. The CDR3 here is CASSSTGTGNYGYTF. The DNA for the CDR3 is TGTGCCAGCAGTTCCACCGGGACAGGGAACTATGGCTACACCTTC.

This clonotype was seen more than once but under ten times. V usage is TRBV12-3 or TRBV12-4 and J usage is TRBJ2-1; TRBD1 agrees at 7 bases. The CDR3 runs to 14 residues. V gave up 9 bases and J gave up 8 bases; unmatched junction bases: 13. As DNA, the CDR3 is TGTGCCAGTCTCGGACAGGCCGCTTACGATGAGCAGTTCTTC. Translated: CASLGQAAYDEQFF.

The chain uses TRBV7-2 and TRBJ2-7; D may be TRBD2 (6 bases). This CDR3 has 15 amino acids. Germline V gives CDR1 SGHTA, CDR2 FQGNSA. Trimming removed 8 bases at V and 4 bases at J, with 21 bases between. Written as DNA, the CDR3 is TGTGCCAGCTCCCCATCGGGGGAATCTGGATACGAGCAGTACTTC. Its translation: CASSPSGESGYEQYF.

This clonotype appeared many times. CDR3 sequence (DNA): TGTGCCAGCAGTGTGGGGACAGGCGCAGATACGCAGTATTTT. This gives the protein CASSVGTGADTQYF. This chain connects TRBV2 to TRBJ2-3; 8 nucleotides line up with TRBD1. The CDR3 has 14 amino acids. Trimming cost V 4 bases and J 4 bases; bases outside gene matches: 4. The germline gives CDR1 SNHLY, CDR2 FYNNEI.

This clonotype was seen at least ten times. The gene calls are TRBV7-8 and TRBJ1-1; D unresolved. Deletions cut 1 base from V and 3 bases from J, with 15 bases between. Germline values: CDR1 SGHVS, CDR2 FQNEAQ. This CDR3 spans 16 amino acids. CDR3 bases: TGTGCCAGCAGCTTAGATTTCGGGGTGTCGGACACTGAAGCTTTCTTT. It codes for CASSLDFGVSDTEAFF.

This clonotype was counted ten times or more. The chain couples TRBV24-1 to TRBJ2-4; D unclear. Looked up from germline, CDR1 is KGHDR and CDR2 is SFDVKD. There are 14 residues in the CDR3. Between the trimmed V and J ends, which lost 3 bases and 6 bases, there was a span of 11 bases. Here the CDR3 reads CATSDEDRTNIQYF. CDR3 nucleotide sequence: TGTGCCACCAGTGATGAAGACCGCACAAACATTCAGTACTTC.

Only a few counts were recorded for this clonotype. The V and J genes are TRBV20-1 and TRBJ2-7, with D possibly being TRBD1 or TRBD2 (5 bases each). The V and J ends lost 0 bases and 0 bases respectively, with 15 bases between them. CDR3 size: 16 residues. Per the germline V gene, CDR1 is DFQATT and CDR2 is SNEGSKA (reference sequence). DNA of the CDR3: TGCAGTGCTAGAGATTCGGGGCAGCAAAGCTCCTACGAGCAGTACTTC. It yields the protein CSARDSGQQSSYEQYF.

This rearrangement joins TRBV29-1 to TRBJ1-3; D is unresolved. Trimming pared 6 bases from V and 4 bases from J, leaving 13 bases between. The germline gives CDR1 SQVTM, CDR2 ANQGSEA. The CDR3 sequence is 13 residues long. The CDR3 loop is CSVRLPLGNTIYF. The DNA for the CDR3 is TGCAGCGTCCGCCTCCCCCTCGGAAACACCATATATTTT.

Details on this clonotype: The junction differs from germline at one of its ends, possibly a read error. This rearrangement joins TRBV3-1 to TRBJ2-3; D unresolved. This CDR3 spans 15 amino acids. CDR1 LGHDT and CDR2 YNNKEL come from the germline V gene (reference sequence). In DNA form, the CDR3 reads TGTACCAGCAGCCAGGCCCTGAAACTCACAGATACGCAGTATTTT. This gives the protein CTSSQALKLTDTQYF.